The 24 T cell receptor beta chains listed next were all sequenced from one sample in a study of T cell responses to AZD1222 COVID-19 vaccine. The data were produced by immunoSEQ multiplex PCR, yet TCRdb's version contains in-frame clones alone and is incomplete. Here the sample spans 35,000 to 45,000 clones, over 70% being singletons. Material: peripheral blood, obtained on day 0 of AZD1222 vaccination. The receptors shown here come from an adult in good health.

The chain uses TRBV11-2 and TRBJ1-1; D call uncertain. With 2 bases removed from V and 3 bases from J, the gap between germline ends came to 4 bases. The germline CDR1 and CDR2 sequences are SGHAT and FQNNGV. The CDR3 extends over 12 amino acids. In DNA, the CDR3 is TGTGCCAGCAGCTTATCTCACACTGAAGCTTTCTTT. Its translation is CASSLSHTEAFF. Drawing the rest from reference TRBV11-2 and TRBJ1-1, the complete variable domain is EAGVAQSPRYKIIEKRQSVAFWCNPISGHATLYWYQQILGQGPKLLIQFQNNGVVDDSQLPKDRFSAERLKGVDSTLKIQPAKLEDSAVYLCASSLSHTEAFFGQGTRLTVV.

This clone showed up just once. The CDR3 nucleotides read TGTGCCAGCAGCCCCATGGCGGGGGGCAGTTTAGGCGAGCAGTTCTTC. Its translation is CASSPMAGGSLGEQFF. The V and J genes are TRBV11-3 and TRBJ2-1; 8 nucleotides agree with TRBD2. J was trimmed by 10 bases and V by 5 bases; bases with no gene match: 16. This CDR3 is 16 amino acids long. The germline V gene has CDR1 SGHNT and CDR2 YENEEA.

This clone was detected once. V gene TRBV6-1 combines with J gene TRBJ2-7; TRBD1 might be the D (7 bases). This CDR3 has 13 residues. The V end was cut by 2 bases, the J end by 11 bases, with 16 bases between. CDR1 is MNHNS, CDR2 SASEGT, per germline. CDR3 loop: CASSEFRGTEEYF. CDR3 nucleotide sequence: TGTGCCAGCAGTGAATTTCGCGGGACAGAGGAGTACTTC.

V and J are TRBV12-3 or TRBV12-4 and TRBJ1-5; D is ambiguous. The CDR3 runs to 13 residues. Trimming removed 3 bases at V and 1 base at J, with 4 bases between. The CDR3 nucleotides read TGTGCCAGCAGTTTCGTCAGCAATCAGCCCCAGCATTTT. Translation gives CASSFVSNQPQHF.

In its sample, this clone was seen once. This chain uses TRBV5-6 with TRBJ2-5; possibly TRBD2 for D (6 bases). Trimming removed 1 base from V and 0 bases from J, with 19 bases in between. CDR1 is SGHDT, CDR2 YYEEEE, per germline. The CDR3 has 18 amino acids. The CDR3 sequence is CASSLRLSAGSYQETQYF. CDR3 nucleotides: TGTGCCAGCAGCTTGAGGCTTTCGGCGGGATCGTACCAAGAGACCCAGTACTTC.

This chain uses TRBV7-2 with TRBJ2-2; the D gene is possibly TRBD1 (6 bases). From germline, CDR1 is SGHTA and CDR2 FQGNSA. CDR3 length equals 16 residues. V lost 0 bases, J lost 6 bases, and 14 bases lay in between. The DNA for the CDR3 is TGTGCCAGCAGCTTAGCGTGGGACCCAGGGGCCGGGGAGCTGTTTTTT. The encoded protein is CASSLAWDPGAGELFF. Combining the CDR3 with reference TRBV7-2 and TRBJ2-2 gives the whole variable domain GAGVSQSPSNKVTEKGKDVELRCDPISGHTALYWYRQSLGQGLEFLIYFQGNSAPDKSGLPSDRFSAERTGGSVSTLTIQRTQQEDSAVYLCASSLAWDPGAGELFFGEGSRLTVL.

This clone was detected once. The chain couples TRBV12-5 to TRBJ2-1; no reliable D call. Germline CDR1 is LGHNT and CDR2 is FRNRAP. Trimming cost V 1 base and J 5 bases, with 9 bases left between them. This CDR3 is built from 14 residues. The CDR3 loop reads CASGLGAENNEQFF. The CDR3 DNA sequence: TGTGCTAGTGGTTTGGGGGCAGAAAACAATGAGCAGTTCTTC.

CDR3 nucleotides: TGTGCCAGCAATCCGGGACAGTCGACGGGCACTGAAGCTTTCTTT. It specifies CASNPGQSTGTEAFF. The gene calls are TRBV6-1 and TRBJ1-1; 7 nucleotides line up with TRBD1. V was pared by 7 bases and J by 4 bases, with 12 bases of the junction left unmatched. CDR1 and CDR2 (germline): MNHNS, SASEGT. This CDR3 has 15 amino acids.

The chain links TRBV19 to TRBJ2-1, with 7 bases aligning to TRBD2. The CDR3 extends over 14 amino acids. The germline V gene has CDR1 LNHDA and CDR2 SQIVND (reference sequence). V was clipped by 5 bases and J by 7 bases; unmatched bases: 8. The CDR3 region has the DNA TGTGCCAGTAGTGAATCCGGGGGGAAGAATGAGCAGTTCTTC. It codes for CASSESGGKNEQFF. Together with reference TRBV19 and TRBJ2-1, the CDR3 gives the full variable domain: DGGITQSPKYLFRKEGQNVTLSCEQNLNHDAMYWYRQDPGQGLRLIYYSQIVNDFQKGDIAEGYSVSREKKESFPLTVTSAQKNPTAFYLCASSESGGKNEQFFGPGTRLTVL.

The gene calls are TRBV6-5 and TRBJ1-1, with a tentative D call TRBD1 (5 bases). The CDR3 covers 13 residues. From germline, CDR1 is MNHEY and CDR2 SVGAGI. V lost 2 bases to trimming and J lost 4 bases, with 8 bases between them. Here the CDR3 reads CASSYVGLTEAFF. In nucleotides, the CDR3 is TGTGCCAGCAGTTACGTGGGGCTCACTGAAGCTTTCTTT.

This chain uses TRBV12-3 or TRBV12-4 with TRBJ2-3; no firm D call. The V end lost 6 bases, the J end lost 4 bases, and 11 bases lay between the germline ends. The CDR3 covers 13 residues. The CDR3 loop reads CASSRGAADTQYF. The CDR3 bases are TGTGCCAGCAGCCGAGGAGCCGCAGATACGCAGTATTTT.

The chain recombines TRBV4-2 with TRBJ1-1, with D perhaps TRBD1 (6 bases). The CDR3 runs to 12 residues. Germline CDR1 and CDR2: LGHNA and YNFKEQ. V was pared by 4 bases and J by 8 bases, with 11 bases between. The CDR3 DNA follows: TGTGCCAGCAGCCTAGGGACACTCGAAGCTTTCTTT. Amino acids: CASSLGTLEAFF.

The chain employs TRBV15 and TRBJ2-5; 11 bases line up with TRBD1. V lost 5 bases and J lost 5; bases outside the gene matches: 7. CDR1 LNHNV and CDR2 YYDKDF come from the germline V gene (reference sequence). CDR3 size: 15 residues. Written as DNA, the CDR3 is TGTGCCACCAGCCGGGACAGGGGGACTCGGGAGACCCAGTACTTC. Translation: CATSRDRGTRETQYF.

This clone was seen only a few times. This chain uses TRBV4-2 with TRBJ1-1; 9 nucleotides align to TRBD1. J was trimmed by 4 bases and V by 4 bases; bases with no gene match: 10. The CDR3 is 16 amino acids. CDR1 is LGHNA, CDR2 YNFKEQ, per germline. DNA of the CDR3: TGTGCCAGCAGCCTAGAACCGGGACAGGGTGTCACTGAAGCTTTCTTT. Its translation is CASSLEPGQGVTEAFF.

The V and J genes are TRBV15 and TRBJ2-6; 8 nucleotides agree with TRBD2. The CDR3 extends over 16 amino acids. Germline CDR1 reads LNHNV; CDR2 reads YYDKDF (reference sequence). Unmatched junction bases numbered 6, after V lost 8 bases and J lost 0 bases. The CDR3 DNA reads as TGTGCCACCGGGGCGGGGGGTGTCTCTGGGGCCAACGTCCTGACTTTC. It is translated as CATGAGGVSGANVLTF.

The V call is TRBV12-3 or TRBV12-4, the J call TRBJ2-7; D gene unclear. CDR3 length equals 12 residues. Trimming took off 3 bases at V and 1 base at J, with 4 bases between the two ends. CDR3 sequence (DNA): TGTGCCAGCAGTTTGCTTTCCTACGAGCAGTACTTC. Translation: CASSLLSYEQYF.

The gene calls are TRBV28 and TRBJ2-7, with unresolved D. V dropped 6 bases and J dropped 0 bases, with 18 bases sitting between them. CDR3 length: 16 residues. CDR1 is MDHEN and CDR2 is SYDVKM in the germline V gene. In DNA form, the CDR3 reads TGTGCCAGCAGCGATTCAATGGGCGTAAGCTCCTACGAGCAGTACTTC. Its translation: CASSDSMGVSSYEQYF.

This clone is labeled as medium-sized (0.01 to 0.1%). This chain joins TRBV11-2 and TRBJ2-7; D unresolved. From germline, CDR1 is SGHAT and CDR2 FQNNGV. This CDR3 has 14 amino acids. V lost 6 bases, J lost 0 bases, and 12 bases lay in between. The CDR3 DNA reads as TGTGCCAGCAGGGAGACATTTCCCTCCTACGAGCAGTACTTC. Its translation is CASRETFPSYEQYF.

The chain links TRBV5-6 to TRBJ2-7; D gene ambiguous. CDR3 length: 12 amino acids. From germline, CDR1 is SGHDT and CDR2 YYEEEE. V lost 5 bases and J lost 6, with 12 bases in between. The CDR3 region is CASSLSASEQYF. CDR3 coding DNA: TGTGCCAGCAGTTTATCAGCAAGCGAGCAGTACTTC.

This clone came up once. This chain joins TRBV2 and TRBJ1-5; D is undetermined. The V gene lost 0 bases and the J gene lost 2 bases, with 5 bases spanning the gap. Germline-derived CDR1 and CDR2 are SNHLY and FYNNEI. The CDR3 runs 14 residues. The CDR3, as DNA: TGTGCCAGCAGTGAAGCGGCCCGCAATCAGCCCCAGCATTTT. Its translation: CASSEAARNQPQHF.

J is TRBJ2-2 and V is TRBV13; TRBD1 agrees at 7 bases. This CDR3 has 15 amino acids. V shed 5 bases and J 2 bases; nucleotides not matched to a gene: 5. Germline V gives CDR1 PRHDT, CDR2 FYEKMQ (reference sequence). The CDR3 reads CASSPRDSNTGELFF. CDR3 in DNA: TGTGCCAGCAGCCCCCGGGACAGCAACACCGGGGAGCTGTTTTTT.

This sequence joins TRBV2 and TRBJ2-5; 7 nucleotides agree with TRBD2. The V and J ends lost 4 bases and 7 bases, in that order; junction bases with no gene match: 3. Germline assignment: CDR1 SNHLY and CDR2 FYNNEI. The CDR3 totals 12 residues. The CDR3 DNA follows: TGTGCCAGCAGTGGGGGGGGAGTGACCCAGTACTTC. Translation: CASSGGGVTQYF.

The J gene is TRBJ1-5, the V gene TRBV2; D unclear. V was clipped by 4 bases and J by 0 bases, with 10 bases between them. The CDR3 consists of 15 residues. Germline-derived CDR1 and CDR2 are SNHLY and FYNNEI. The CDR3 protein is CASSVSGISNQPQHF. In DNA form, the CDR3 reads TGTGCCAGCAGTGTCTCGGGGATTAGCAATCAGCCCCAGCATTTT.

The chain uses TRBV6-5 and TRBJ2-1; D uncertain. The CDR3 covers 13 residues. Deletions cut 0 bases from V and 6 bases from J, with 6 bases between. Germline V gives CDR1 MNHEY, CDR2 SVGAGI. The CDR3 nucleotides read TGTGCCAGCAGTTACTCGCGAGGCAATGAGCAGTTCTTC. It encodes CASSYSRGNEQFF.